Listed below are T cell receptor beta chains from one sample, sequenced in a study of T cell changes during pregnancy in multiple sclerosis. TCRdb keeps only in-frame clones here, not all; method: immunoSEQ multiplex PCR. Found here are about 38,000 clones, 80% to 95% of them singletons; the top ten hold under 0.45%. This specimen was CD4+ T cells from peripheral blood mononuclear cells, taken after pregnancy. The receptors here all came from a female donor in good health, enrolled as a control in a pregnancy study. The CDR3 runs from the conserved cysteine through the conserved F or W. The D gene is left open where the match is weak. Not every row has a clone size; where given, it reads once, few, many or a size class.

>TRBV19|.|TRBJ2-1|.
CASSILPVPPFSSYNEQFF
TGTGCCAGTAGTATACTGCCCGTCCCCCCGTTCAGCTCCTACAATGAGCAGTTCTTC
>TRBV19|TRBD2|TRBJ2-1|.
CASSIVRTSGGAREQFF
TGTGCCAGTAGTATAGTTCGGACTAGCGGGGGGGCTCGTGAGCAGTTCTTC
>TRBV6-1|.|TRBJ1-5|once
CASSESVATSSQPQHF
TGTGCCAGCAGTGAATCTGTAGCCACGTCAAGTCAGCCCCAGCATTTT
>TRBV14|.|TRBJ2-5|once
CASSPTGRGETQYF
TGTGCCAGCAGCCCGACAGGTCGGGGTGAGACCCAGTACTTC
>TRBV30|.|TRBJ1-1|.
CAWRVQGFSEAFF
TGTGCCTGGAGGGTACAGGGTTTCAGCGAGGCTTTCTTT
>TRBV25-1|.|TRBJ1-1|.
CASRLTSSNTEAFF
TGTGCCAGCAGACTAACCTCCTCGAACACTGAAGCTTTCTTT
>TRBV30|TRBD1|TRBJ1-2|.
CAWTQIPQGARGYTF
TGTGCCTGGACTCAAATCCCACAGGGGGCTCGTGGCTACACCTTC
>TRBV4-1|.|TRBJ2-3|.
CASSQDWAGPDTQYF
TGCGCCAGCAGCCAAGATTGGGCCGGCCCCGATACGCAGTATTTT
>TRBV2|.|TRBJ1-1|.
CASSEVRADTEAFF
TGTGCCAGCAGTGAAGTGAGGGCTGACACTGAAGCTTTCTTT
>TRBV25-1|TRBD1|TRBJ1-2|.
CASSEPGQALYGYTF
TGTGCCAGCAGTGAACCTGGACAGGCGCTCTATGGCTACACCTTC
>TRBV2|.|TRBJ2-7|.
CASSLAGPYEQYF
TGTGCCAGCAGTCTGGCAGGGCCCTACGAGCAGTACTTC
>TRBV4-3|TRBD2|TRBJ2-5|.
CASSPSGGAGETQYF
TGCGCCAGCAGCCCTAGCGGGGGGGCGGGAGAGACCCAGTACTTC
>TRBV5-6|TRBD1|TRBJ1-2|.
CASGPPQGEVYGYTF
TGTGCCAGCGGACCCCCCCAGGGGGAGGTCTATGGCTACACCTTC
>TRBV7-2|.|TRBJ1-1|.
CASSLVGQLNTEAFF
TGTGCCAGCAGCTTAGTTGGACAGTTGAACACTGAAGCTTTCTTT
>TRBV6-1|TRBD2|TRBJ2-7|.
CASGTSGRTHEQYF
TGTGCCAGTGGGACTAGCGGGAGAACACACGAGCAGTACTTC
>TRBV9|.|TRBJ1-3|.
CASSAIGSGNTIYF
TGTGCCAGCAGCGCCATCGGCTCTGGAAACACCATATATTTT
>TRBV27|.|TRBJ1-1|.
CASYTIQGNTEAFF
TGTGCCAGTTACACCATCCAGGGGAACACTGAAGCTTTCTTT
>TRBV6-1|TRBD1|TRBJ2-7|.
CASRRGQGNYEQYF
TGTGCCAGCAGGAGGGGACAGGGGAACTACGAGCAGTACTTC
>TRBV5-1|TRBD1|TRBJ2-1|.
CASSPGTGPHEQFF
TGCGCCAGCAGCCCTGGGACAGGGCCCCATGAGCAGTTCTTC
>TRBV6-5|.|TRBJ1-1|.
CASGDSWYTEAFF
TGTGCCAGCGGGGACTCCTGGTACACTGAAGCTTTCTTT
>TRBV10-2|.|TRBJ1-5|few
CASSEGDTFNQPQHF
TGCGCCAGCAGTGAGGGGGACACCTTCAACCAGCCCCAGCATTTT
>TRBV6-6|.|TRBJ1-2|.
CASSGPQANYGYTF
TGTGCCAGCAGTGGGCCCCAAGCTAACTATGGCTACACCTTC
>TRBV7-2|.|TRBJ2-3|once
CASSLLGTDTQYF
TGTGCCAGCAGCCTACTGGGCACAGATACGCAGTATTTT
>TRBV5-8|TRBD1|TRBJ1-6|.
CASSHRDSNSPLHF
TGTGCCAGCAGCCACCGGGACAGCAATTCACCCCTCCACTTT
>TRBV5-1|TRBD2|TRBJ2-1|few
CASSIVAGGHNEQFF
TGCGCCAGCAGCATCGTAGCGGGAGGGCACAATGAGCAGTTCTTC
>TRBV21-1|.|TRBJ1-5|once
CASSNRQGNQPQHF
TGTGCCAGCAGCAATAGACAAGGCAATCAGCCCCAGCATTTT
>TRBV27|.|TRBJ2-6|.
CASSFRLSGTLSGANVLTF
TGTGCCAGCAGTTTCCGCCTATCCGGGACACTATCTGGGGCCAACGTCCTGACTTTC
>TRBV7-9|TRBD2|TRBJ2-5|.
CASSLGEAGGLGTQYF
TGTGCCAGCAGCTTAGGCGAGGCGGGGGGCTTGGGGACCCAGTACTTC
>TRBV21-1|.|TRBJ2-2|.
CASSRQTPNTGELFF
TGTGCCAGCAGCAGACAGACACCGAACACCGGGGAGCTGTTTTTT